Below, one T cell receptor (beta chain) is given with its context. Unmatched junction bases numbered 4, after V lost 4 bases and J lost 3 bases. Per the germline V gene, CDR1 is SGDLS and CDR2 is YYNGEE. The CDR3 totals 14 residues. This sample was taken from a study of cytomegalovirus exposure and HLA in healthy donors. Primers for the PCR totalled 60 Vbeta and 13 Jbeta. Measured with immunoSEQ multiplex PCR; TCRdb has only the in-frame clones, and not every one. The sample shows approximately 93,000 clones, around three quarters of them seen only once. The origin of this receptor is a male donor in good health and CMV-seropositive. Sequencing was performed on PBMCs. This chain uses TRBV9 with TRBJ1-2, with 9 bases that match TRBD1. CDR3 region: CASSLGQGYYGYTF. The CDR3 DNA sequence: TGTGCCAGCAGCTTGGGACAGGGATACTATGGCTACACCTTC.